This T cell receptor beta chain was captured by sequencing in a study of PD-1 blockade in classical Hodgkin lymphoma. Study-wide findings and caveats: The study reported lower baseline TCR diversity in newly diagnosed patients than in healthy donors. Diversity similar to that of newly diagnosed patients was seen at baseline in complete responders.

The CDR3 contains 15 residues. V was cut by 5 bases and J by 7 bases, with 18 bases left in between. The germline V gene encodes CDR1 SGHRS and CDR2 YFSETQ. Data came from immunoSEQ multiplex PCR; TCRdb stores just in-frame clones and leaves some out. The top ten clones hold around 9.7% of a sample with about 59,000 clones, more than 75% of them seen once. Worth noting for this clone: Its antigen is unknown.

All trial patients relapsed after autologous stem cell transplantation. The source is a human donor with classical Hodgkin lymphoma. The rearrangement links TRBV5-1 to TRBJ2-2; maybe TRBD1 (6 bases). The sample was peripheral blood mononuclear cells (PBMCs), taken at baseline. The CDR3 here is CASSHDTGPGGELFF. The CDR3 nucleotides are TGCGCCAGCAGTCACGACACAGGGCCGGGCGGGGAGCTGTTTTTT.